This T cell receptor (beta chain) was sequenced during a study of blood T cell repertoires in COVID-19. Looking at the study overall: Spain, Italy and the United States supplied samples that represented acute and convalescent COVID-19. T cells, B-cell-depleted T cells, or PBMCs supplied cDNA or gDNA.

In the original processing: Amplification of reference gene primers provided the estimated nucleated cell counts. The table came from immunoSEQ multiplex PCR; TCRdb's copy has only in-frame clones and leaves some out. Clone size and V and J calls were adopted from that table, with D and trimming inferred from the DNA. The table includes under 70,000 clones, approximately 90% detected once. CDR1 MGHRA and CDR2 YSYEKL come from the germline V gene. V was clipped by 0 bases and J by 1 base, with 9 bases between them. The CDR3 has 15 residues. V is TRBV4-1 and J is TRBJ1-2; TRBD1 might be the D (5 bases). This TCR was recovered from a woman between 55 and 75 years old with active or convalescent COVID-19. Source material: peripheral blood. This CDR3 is CASSQERQLNYGYTF. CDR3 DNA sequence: TGCGCCAGCAGCCAAGAAAGACAGCTTAACTATGGCTACACCTTC.